The rows below give T cell receptor beta chains drawn from one sample of a study of spatial heterogeneity in lung cancer. Via MiXCR, TCRdb re-called the 5' RACE reads, giving one row per CDR3 protein. Here the sample spans roughly 2,000 distinct CDR3 sequences, 15% to 20% being singletons. The sequencing used lung tumor tissue, collected at surgery. All receptors derive from a male donor with early-stage non-small cell lung cancer. The CDR3 runs from the conserved cysteine through the conserved F or W. The D gene is left open where the match is weak. Where a row states a size, it is once, few, many or the class of an expanded clone; other rows omit it.

D: -
V: TRBV7-2
size: -
J: TRBJ2-3
DNA: TGTGCCAGCAGCCCCGGCGGCACAGATACGCAGTATTTT
CDR3: CASSPGGTDTQYF

D: -
V: TRBV5-6
size: few
J: TRBJ2-7
DNA: TGTGCCAGCAGCTTGGAATACGGTCCCCACGAGCAGTACTTC
CDR3: CASSLEYGPHEQYF

D: -
V: TRBV5-8
size: -
J: TRBJ1-1
DNA: TGTGCCAGCAGCGTGTTACCTTATGCAGCTTTCTTT
CDR3: CASSVLPYAAFF

D: -
V: TRBV6-4
size: many
J: TRBJ2-1
DNA: TGTGCCAGCAGCTCCAGCGCCAATGAGCAGTTCTTC
CDR3: CASSSSANEQFF

D: TRBD1
V: TRBV5-4
size: medium-sized
J: TRBJ2-3
DNA: TGTGCCAGCAGCTCACGACAGGGATCAGATACGCAGTATTTT
CDR3: CASSSRQGSDTQYF

D: -
V: TRBV20-1
size: medium-sized
J: TRBJ2-5
DNA: TGCAGTGCTAGAGATTACCAGCGGGTGGGAGAGACCCAGTACTTC
CDR3: CSARDYQRVGETQYF

D: -
V: TRBV21-1
size: large
J: TRBJ1-4
DNA: TGTGCCAGCAGCGATAACAGGGACGAGGGAGGTGAAAAACTGTTTTTT
CDR3: CASSDNRDEGGEKLFF

D: -
V: TRBV3-1
size: medium-sized
J: TRBJ2-3
DNA: TGTGCCAGCAGCCAGGATATAGGACACTTGTATTTT
CDR3: CASSQDIGHLYF

D: -
V: TRBV29-1
size: -
J: TRBJ1-2
DNA: TGCAGCGTTGAGGCGAATAACTATGGCTACACCTTC
CDR3: CSVEANNYGYTF

D: -
V: TRBV2
size: few
J: TRBJ2-7
DNA: TGTGCCAGCAGTACGCCGGGACATGGCTACGAGCAGTACTTC
CDR3: CASSTPGHGYEQYF

D: -
V: TRBV7-9
size: medium-sized
J: TRBJ1-1
DNA: TGTGCCAGCACCACAGGGAACACTGAAGCTTTCTTT
CDR3: CASTTGNTEAFF

D: -
V: TRBV7-9
size: medium-sized
J: TRBJ1-2
DNA: TGTGCCAGCAGCTTAGCAGGGGCAGGCTATGGCTACACCTTC
CDR3: CASSLAGAGYGYTF

D: -
V: TRBV9
size: few
J: TRBJ2-2
DNA: TGTGCCAGCAGCCCCCGACCCTACACCGGGGAGCTGTTTTTT
CDR3: CASSPRPYTGELFF

D: -
V: TRBV28
size: -
J: TRBJ1-5
DNA: TGTGCCAGCAGTTACATAATCTACCAGTATGAGGGAATAGGCAATCAGCCCCAGCATTTT
CDR3: CASSYIIYQYEGIGNQPQHF

D: -
V: TRBV28
size: medium-sized
J: TRBJ1-3
DNA: TGTGCCAGCAGTTTTGGCGGATACTCTGGAAACACCATATATTTT
CDR3: CASSFGGYSGNTIYF

D: -
V: TRBV12-3/TRBV12-4
size: -
J: TRBJ1-5
DNA: TGTGCCAGCAGCACTAACTCAGGGGTTCAGCCCCAGCATTTT
CDR3: CASSTNSGVQPQHF

D: -
V: TRBV6-1
size: medium-sized
J: TRBJ2-2
DNA: TGTGCCAGCAGTGTCGGCAGGACCGGGGAGCTGTTTTTT
CDR3: CASSVGRTGELFF

D: -
V: TRBV27
size: large
J: TRBJ2-5
DNA: TGTGCCAGCAGTCCCGGACGGGTGGAGACCCAGTACTTC
CDR3: CASSPGRVETQYF

D: -
V: TRBV6-1
size: -
J: TRBJ1-5
DNA: TGTGCCAGCAGTGCCTTCCGACGGGGGGCAAGTCAGCCCCAGCATTTT
CDR3: CASSAFRRGASQPQHF